The 7 T cell receptor beta chains below come from one sample, sequenced in a study of control samples from healthy donors and cancer patients. Clones were read by immunoSEQ multiplex PCR, and TCRdb kept only the in-frame ones, dropping some. Here the sample spans over 120,000 clones, approximately 91% being singletons. The specimen was blood. The receptors derive from a man aged 30 to 39 in good health.

V and J are TRBV10-3 and TRBJ1-4; D is undetermined. Germline lookup yields CDR1 ENHRY and CDR2 SYGVKD. The CDR3 runs 15 residues. V lost 0 bases and J lost 3, with 8 bases in between. CDR3 DNA sequence: TGTGCCATCAGTGAGTCGGGGAGACCTAATGAAAAACTGTTTTTT. It specifies CAISESGRPNEKLFF.

This clone was recorded once. The rearrangement links TRBV30 to TRBJ2-7; D gene ambiguous. This CDR3 contains 13 residues. Per the germline V gene, CDR1 is GTSNPN and CDR2 is SVGIG (reference sequence). Trimming removed 1 base from V and 0 bases from J, with 7 bases in between. The CDR3 loop reads CAWSDGSSYEQYF. CDR3 in DNA: TGTGCCTGGAGTGACGGCAGCTCCTACGAGCAGTACTTC.

CDR3 bases: TGTGCCAGCAGTTTACAGACAAACTATGGCTACACCTTC. Encoded protein: CASSLQTNYGYTF. This chain joins TRBV12-3 or TRBV12-4 and TRBJ1-2; D gene unclear. This CDR3 has 13 residues. Trimming cost V 2 bases and J 2 bases, with 6 bases left between them.

The chain uses TRBV5-5 and TRBJ2-1; the D is unclear. The V end was cut by 1 base, the J end by 7 bases, with 6 bases between. This CDR3 spans 12 amino acids. The germline V gene encodes CDR1 SGHKS and CDR2 YYEKEE (reference sequence). The CDR3 nucleotides are TGTGCCAGCAGCTTGAGGGTAAATGAGCAGTTCTTC. It is translated as CASSLRVNEQFF.

The gene calls are TRBV19 and TRBJ2-7, with D tentatively TRBD2 (6 bases). CDR1 is LNHDA and CDR2 is SQIVND in the germline V gene (reference sequence). The length of the CDR3 is 12 residues. V lost 3 bases and J 10 bases, leaving 13 bases between the germline ends. CDR3: CASSMNGGPQYF. Here the CDR3 DNA reads TGTGCCAGTAGTATGAACGGGGGACCCCAGTACTTC.

This clone was seen just once. This rearrangement joins TRBV27 to TRBJ1-2; 8 bases are shared with TRBD1. J was trimmed by 1 base and V by 0 bases; bases with no gene match: 1. Germline assignment: CDR1 MNHEY and CDR2 SMNVEV (reference sequence). There are 15 residues in the CDR3. CDR3 in DNA: TGTGCCAGCAGTTTATCGGGACAGGTTAACTATGGCTACACCTTC. This translates into CASSLSGQVNYGYTF.

The chain uses TRBV9 and TRBJ2-2; maybe TRBD1 (5 bases). The length of the CDR3 is 13 residues. Per the germline V gene, CDR1 is SGDLS and CDR2 is YYNGEE. Trimming shortened V by 2 bases and J by 4 bases, and 6 bases separated the two germline ends. The CDR3, as DNA: TGTGCCAGCAGCGTGCAGGGCACCGGGGAGCTGTTTTTT. Translated, it gives CASSVQGTGELFF.